The sequence of this T cell receptor (beta chain) was determined in a study of T cells after posttransplantation cyclophosphamide. A marrow graft followed busulfan-fludarabine conditioning, with cyclophosphamide on days +3 and +4. Data came from immunoSEQ multiplex PCR; TCRdb stores just in-frame clones and leaves some out. The table shows under 5,000 clones, with approximately 68% occurring only once. Germline lookup yields CDR1 MNHEY and CDR2 SVGAGI. The CDR3 is 12 amino acids. V gave up 6 bases and J gave up 5 bases, with 10 bases separating them. This specimen consisted of PBMCs, obtained 362 days after allogeneic stem cell transplant with posttransplant cyclophosphamide. V and J are TRBV6-5 and TRBJ2-5; D is ambiguous. This clonotype was obtained from a male patient between 55 and 70 years old who received an allogeneic stem cell transplant from an unrelated donor, was CMV-positive, and had acute GVHD only. Some of these T cells may belong to the graft donor. Here the CDR3 reads CASRPPGETQYF. The CDR3 nucleotides are TGTGCCAGCAGGCCCCCCGGGGAGACCCAGTACTTC.